This passage covers 11 T cell receptor beta chains from one sample sequenced in a study of blood T cell repertoires in COVID-19. Assay: immunoSEQ multiplex PCR; the TCRdb copy retains only in-frame clones and omits some. Altogether around 170,000 clones are present, about 83% being singletons, with the ten largest covering approximately 14%. Specimen: peripheral blood. The receptor set was obtained from an elderly woman with acute or convalescent COVID-19.

On this clone itself: One end of the junction is discordant with germline, which a read error may explain. V is TRBV4-1 and J is TRBJ1-1; D unclear. Germline V lookup: CDR1 MGHRA, CDR2 YSYEKL. There are 13 residues in the CDR3. The CDR3, as DNA: TGCGCCAGCAGCCAAGTGAGGGCGACTGAAGCTTTTTTT. Residues: CASSQVRATEAFF.

V and J are TRBV2 and TRBJ1-5; 8 bases agree with TRBD1. The CDR3 runs to 18 residues. V shed 5 bases and J 0 bases; nucleotides not matched to a gene: 12. Germline-derived CDR1 and CDR2 are SNHLY and FYNNEI. In nucleotides, the CDR3 is TGTGCCAGCAGTCCCAGACTACAGGGGGGAGATAGCAATCAGCCCCAGCATTTT. Translation gives CASSPRLQGGDSNQPQHF.

This chain connects TRBV4-1 to TRBJ1-5; D possibly corresponds to TRBD1 (5 bases). Germline CDR1 and CDR2: MGHRA and YSYEKL. This CDR3 spans 14 amino acids. Trimming removed 5 bases from V and 6 bases from J, with 14 bases in between. The CDR3 is CASSDRVGPQPQHF. DNA for the CDR3: TGCGCCAGCAGCGACCGAGTGGGGCCTCAGCCCCAGCATTTT.

This clone was observed a few times. The chain is built from TRBV2 and TRBJ1-1; 7 nucleotides line up with TRBD1. Looked up from germline, CDR1 is SNHLY and CDR2 is FYNNEI. V gave up 8 bases and J gave up 8 bases; unmatched junction bases: 8. The CDR3 is made up of 12 amino acids. The chain's CDR3 is CASLEEDREAFF. The CDR3 bases are TGTGCCAGCCTCGAGGAGGACAGGGAAGCTTTCTTT.

The rearrangement joins TRBV5-6 to TRBJ2-6, with D possibly matching TRBD1 (6 bases). Germline V gene sequence: CDR1 SGHDT, CDR2 YYEEEE. This CDR3 contains 15 residues. The germline V and J ends were trimmed by 1 base and 2 bases, with 7 bases remaining between them. The CDR3 sequence is CASSLTGTGANVLTF. The CDR3 bases are TGTGCCAGCAGCTTGACAGGGACTGGGGCCAACGTCCTGACTTTC.

This clone occurred once. V and J are TRBV12-3 or TRBV12-4 and TRBJ1-4; D gene ambiguous. The CDR3 is 13 amino acids. Trimming shortened V by 6 bases and J by 7 bases, and 12 bases separated the two germline ends. CDR3 loop: CASRAPIGEKLFF. CDR3 in DNA: TGTGCCAGCAGGGCCCCCATTGGTGAAAAACTGTTTTTT.

In this sample, this clone turned up a few times. The chain has TRBV2 and TRBJ1-6; TRBD1 agrees at 9 bases. This CDR3 spans 15 amino acids. The trim removed 6 bases at V and 7 bases at J, leaving 7 bases unmatched. CDR1 is SNHLY, CDR2 FYNNEI, per germline. The CDR3 region is CASRGQGARNSPLHF. The CDR3 bases are TGTGCCAGCAGGGGACAGGGAGCGCGGAATTCACCCCTCCACTTT.

This clone came up once. Other DNA sequences in the same sample also yield this CDR3. This chain links TRBV3-1 (or the pseudogene TRBV3-2) with TRBJ1-2; D might be TRBD1 (5 bases). In germline, CDR1 is LGHDT, CDR2 YNNKEL (reference sequence). Trimming took 4 bases from V and 5 from J, leaving 8 bases between them. This CDR3 comprises 12 residues. CDR3 sequence reads: CASSLGGYGYTF. The CDR3 nucleotides are TGTGCCAGCAGCCTCGGGGGTTATGGCTACACCTTC.

The gene calls are TRBV7-8 and TRBJ1-1; TRBD1 is a possible D gene (5 bases). Between the trimmed V and J ends, which lost 5 bases and 0 bases, there was a span of 19 bases. The germline CDR1 and CDR2 sequences are SGHVS and FQNEAQ. The CDR3 is 17 amino acids. The DNA of the CDR3 is TGTGCCAGCAGCCTAGGGCAGGGAAGGGTAATGAACACTGAAGCTTTCTTT. Amino acid sequence: CASSLGQGRVMNTEAFF.

The V and J genes are TRBV30 and TRBJ1-2; TRBD1 might be the D (6 bases). This CDR3 comprises 13 residues. The V gene's germline CDR1 is GTSNPN and CDR2 SVGIG (reference sequence). Trimming pared 2 bases from V and 7 bases from J, leaving 14 bases between. CDR3 sequence (DNA): TGTGCCTGGAGTTCTACAGGGAGTGGTGGCTACACCTTC. This codes for CAWSSTGSGGYTF.

The chain links TRBV2 to TRBJ1-1; D perhaps matches TRBD1 (6 bases). V lost 10 bases and J 1 base, leaving 13 bases between the germline ends. This CDR3 has 13 residues. The V gene's germline CDR1 is SNHLY and CDR2 FYNNEI. CDR3 in amino acids: CATSSRGNTEAFF. CDR3 nucleotide sequence: TGTGCCACATCCAGCAGGGGGAACACTGAAGCTTTCTTT.